This T cell receptor beta chain is from a study of blood T cells in healthy people across ages (dated by TCRdb to between 2015 and 2017). For the wider study: In model experiments, template switching captured roughly one uniquely barcoded TCR beta cDNA molecule for every two T cells. To track age-related changes in TCR beta repertoire diversity, the study relied on deep sequencing normalized with unique cDNA molecular identifiers. Donors were grouped into four age groups: young (average 16 years), middle-aged (about 40), aged (62) and long-lived (about 89). Using the same blood draw, the study looked at two additional independent replicas of 1 million unique cDNA reads for two donors, one aged 18 to 30 and the other aged 80 or older. Results the study describes overall, beyond this receptor: As age increased, observed TCR beta diversity per million T cells dropped in a roughly linear way, and a significant reduction was already evident by age 40. Donor CMV infection status was unknown, potentially confounding age-related changes in expanded clonotypes. Bulk unsorted PBMC profiling prevented conclusive comparison of naive and antigen-experienced compartments. Estimates of total diversity based on one million sequenced T cells were considered lower bounds and underestimates. A strong correlation was found between observed TCR beta diversity and the percentage of naive T cells measured by flow cytometry. Compared with the aged group, the long-lived group had more naive CD4+ T cells, fewer expanded clones and increased TCR diversity, suggesting age selection.

On this clonotype itself: This clone's antigen is unknown. No much larger clone exists at a distance of one base, and base qualities are not known.

Library prep was done by 5' RACE. Sequencing used an Illumina HiSeq 2500. A second roughly 7 to 12 cycle PCR used a sample-barcoded 5' primer and a J-beta primer mix. A unique molecular identifier was introduced onto each TCR beta cDNA molecule by a template-switch 5' adaptor carrying 12 random nucleotides. At least 2.5 million CDR3-containing paired-end reads were obtained from each sample. The Mint cDNA synthesis kit, primed by a TRBC-specific oligonucleotide, was used to synthesize first-strand cDNA from all RNA. Following uracil-DNA glycosylase treatment, a first 18-cycle PCR with universal primers M1SS and BC2_uni_R was performed on all cDNA. The authors' pipeline ran thus. For normalization, 1 million high-quality reads were randomly selected from each sample, with every read carrying a distinct molecular identifier. Reads with shared molecular identifiers were discarded instead of being binned into consensus sequences. MiTCR, set to a Q25 quality threshold and the strictest error-elimination algorithm, was used for CDR3 identification, clonotype clustering and error correction. A nonparametric unseen species model using Euler transformation provided a lower-bound estimate of total TCR beta diversity. TCRdb ran its own pipeline on the public reads, namely fastp trimming at Q25 and MiXCR clone calling, and kept in-frame beta chains. Entries are consolidated by CDR3 protein sequence, retaining the most common genes and DNA. The V and J calls, along with clone size, are taken from TCRdb and not from the paper's own processing. Here the sample has roughly 550,000 distinct CDR3 sequences; around 24% occur a single time. Clones ranked in the top ten supply 8.5% to 9.5% of the sample.

Sequences MNHEY (CDR1) and SMNVEV (CDR2) are obtained from the germline V gene (reference sequence). Taken from cysteine to phenylalanine, the CDR3 has 14 residues. CDR3 DNA is the only sequence kept; it has 42 bases, read in frame from the first base. At the junction V is shortened by 4 bases and J by 2 bases; bases outside the gene matches: 1. The donors were some 36 Caucasian individuals from Russia, aged roughly 6 to 100 years, who were systemically healthy. Around 10 milliliters of peripheral blood were drawn from each donor into EDTA-treated Vacutainer tubes. PBMCs were isolated by Ficoll-Paque density-gradient centrifugation, with at least 6 million obtained per sample. Total RNA, at least 6 micrograms per sample, was extracted from PBMCs with Trizol reagent. The percentages of naive CD45RAhigh/CD27high T cells were determined by flow cytometry on a PBMC aliquot from every donor. These data were also reused for a study on T cells of mothers and their children. As noted in the second study: The donors were nine systemically healthy Caucasian individuals, made up of three mothers and their six children. cDNA synthesis used all of the extracted RNA, with 1.5 ug of RNA in each 15 ul reaction. In the second PCR, the M1S primer added sample barcodes and 2-4 random nucleotides. Each mother yielded over 9 million TCR beta CDR3 reads and each child some 3 million reads. Thymic selection similarly shapes TCR recombination output in related and unrelated pairs, with minor effect from inherited differences. Related mother-child pairs always showed normalized repertoire overlap that was slightly higher than in unrelated mother-child pairs, though the difference was never significant. With a sensitivity of roughly 93 clones per million clonotypes, no persistent microchimeric T cell clones were detected. To look for features that set related mother-child pairs apart from unrelated individuals, the researchers ran deep NGS to compare the TCR beta repertoires of mothers and children. The mean age was about 40 +/- 4 years for the mothers and about 12 +/- 4 years for the children. Libraries were sequenced on Illumina HiSeq 2000 with 100+100 nt paired-end reads after adapter ligation with NEBNext reagents. To prevent cross-contamination, the mother and child libraries were prepared a month apart and were sequenced in separate runs. For each donor, somewhere between about 450,000 and 2,200,000 distinct TCR beta clonotypes were identified. Naive TCR beta clonotypes were estimated from low-frequency clonotypes matched to each donor's FACS-determined naive share, without sorting.

The sequenced material came from blood. The sequence is built from TRBV27 and TRBJ2-5, and 10 bases in between align with TRBD1. The clonotype comes from a boy younger than 18 in good health. The bases are TGTGCCAGCAGTTGGGACAGGGGACAAGAGACCCAGTACTTC. Protein translation: CASSWDRGQETQYF.